The rows below give T cell receptor beta chains drawn from one sample of a study of blood T cell repertoires in COVID-19. Generated by immunoSEQ multiplex PCR, the TCRdb table keeps only in-frame clones and is missing some. The sample includes approximately 210,000 clones, approximately 77% of them seen just once. Source material: peripheral blood. The receptors here all came from a woman aged 80 or older with acute or convalescent COVID-19. Each CDR3 is given with its conserved first and last residue. A D gene is named only where the DNA matches it firmly. Size is omitted from some rows. Given values are once, few, many or a class for expanded clones.

j_call v_call clone_size d_call cdr3_aa cdr3_nt
TRBJ1-5 TRBV6-1 once TRBD1 CASSGRYGQGIHDSNQPQHF TGTGCCAGCAGTGGCCGTTATGGACAGGGGATACATGACTCCAATCAGCCCCAGCATTTT
TRBJ2-3 TRBV11-3 . TRBD2 CASSPTWRGGADTQYF TGTGCCAGCAGCCCCACTTGGCGGGGGGGCGCAGATACGCAGTATTTT
TRBJ1-1 TRBV7-9 . . CASSLIERSAFF TGTGCCAGCAGCTTGATTGAGAGGAGTGCTTTCTTT
TRBJ2-5 TRBV5-5 . TRBD2 CASSRTSGAGLETQYF TGTGCCAGCAGCCGTACTAGCGGGGCTGGTCTGGAGACCCAGTACTTC
TRBJ1-4 TRBV2 . TRBD1 CASSELGQLTNEKLFF TGTGCCAGCAGTGAGCTGGGACAGCTAACTAATGAAAAACTGTTTTTT
TRBJ1-5 TRBV3-1/TRBV3-2 . . CASSQGLRVGGAENQPQHF TGTGCCAGCAGCCAAGGGCTCAGGGTTGGTGGGGCTGAGAATCAGCCCCAGCATTTT
TRBJ2-7 TRBV5-6 . . CASKSGQGFYEQYF TGTGCCAGCAAATCCGGACAAGGGTTCTACGAGCAGTACTTC
TRBJ2-7 TRBV29-1 . TRBD1 CSVEGTGGAYEQYF TGCAGCGTTGAAGGGACAGGGGGAGCCTACGAGCAGTACTTC
TRBJ1-1 TRBV2 . . CASSEGGIGAEAFF TGTGCCAGCAGTGAGGGGGGGATAGGCGCTGAAGCTTTCTTT
TRBJ1-2 TRBV28 . . CATDGHRNYGYTF TGTGCCACGGACGGACACCGAAACTATGGCTACACCTTC
TRBJ1-2 TRBV27 . TRBD1 CASSFPQGDGYTF TGTGCCAGCAGTTTTCCACAGGGGGACGGCTACACCTTC
TRBJ1-2 TRBV12-3/TRBV12-4 . TRBD1 CASSFIGGQGYTF TGTGCCAGCAGTTTTATAGGGGGACAGGGCTACACCTTC
TRBJ2-7 TRBV6-6 . . CASSNSRTESSYEQYF TGTGCCAGCAGTAACTCACGGACAGAGAGCTCCTACGAGCAGTACTTC
TRBJ1-1 TRBV6-2/TRBV6-3 . . CASSYSGYGPNGGTEAFF TGTGCCAGCAGTTACTCCGGCTACGGTCCGAACGGGGGGACTGAAGCTTTCTTT
TRBJ2-7 TRBV6-5 . . CASYGLGYEQYF TGTGCCAGCTATGGGCTTGGTTACGAGCAGTACTTC
TRBJ1-1 TRBV4-3 . TRBD1 CASSQDWTGGNTEAFF TGCGCCAGCAGCCAAGATTGGACAGGCGGGAACACTGAAGCTTTCTTT
TRBJ2-6 TRBV19 . TRBD1 CASNKGQHSSGANVLTF TGTGCCAGTAACAAGGGACAGCATTCCTCTGGGGCCAACGTCCTGACTTTC
TRBJ1-3 TRBV15 . TRBD1 CATSRGPGQGTGNTIYF TGTGCCACCAGCAGAGGCCCGGGACAGGGAACCGGAAACACCATATATTTT
TRBJ1-2 TRBV19 . TRBD1 CASKGSGTGGAISGYTF TGTGCCAGTAAGGGGTCCGGGACAGGGGGCGCAATCAGTGGCTACACCTTC
TRBJ1-2 TRBV19 . TRBD1 CASSKDREYGYTF TGTGCCAGTAGCAAGGACAGGGAGTATGGCTACACCTTC
TRBJ2-6 TRBV24-1 . . CATSRGSGANVLTF TGTGCCACCAGTAGAGGCTCTGGGGCCAACGTCCTGACTTTC
TRBJ2-1 TRBV7-2 . TRBD2 CASSLVVAGYNEQFF TGTGCCAGCAGCTTAGTGGTAGCGGGGTACAATGAGCAGTTCTTC
TRBJ2-7 TRBV28 . TRBD1 CASSLVRGQYEQYF TGTGCCAGCAGTTTGGTCAGGGGGCAGTACGAGCAGTACTTC
TRBJ2-7 TRBV11-2 . TRBD1 CASSLENLRTGAYEQYF TGTGCCAGCAGCTTAGAAAACTTAAGGACAGGAGCCTACGAGCAGTACTTC
TRBJ1-3 TRBV9 . TRBD1 CASSVAGGQGAYSGNTIYF TGTGCCAGCAGCGTAGCGGGGGGACAGGGGGCATACTCTGGAAACACCATATATTTT
TRBJ1-2 TRBV28 . . CASRWDTTNYGYTF TGTGCCAGCAGATGGGACACGACCAACTATGGCTACACCTTC
TRBJ2-5 TRBV6-5 . TRBD1 CASSRDRVQYF TGTGCCAGCAGCAGAGACAGGGTCCAGTACTTC
TRBJ1-1 TRBV5-4 few TRBD1 CASSLARGRTLIAFF TGTGCCAGCAGCTTGGCCAGGGGGCGGACTTTAATAGCTTTCTTT
TRBJ1-1 TRBV20-1 . . CSARKNTEAFF TGCAGTGCCAGGAAGAACACTGAAGCTTTCTTT